The 31 T cell receptor beta chains listed next were all sequenced from one sample in a study of T cell repertoires in cytomegalovirus infection. MiXCR was run by TCRdb on the reads, yielding one entry per CDR3 protein. This sample has about 310,000 distinct CDR3 sequences, with about 17% found just once. Sample: PBMCs. The receptors were sampled from a human donor in good health (CMV status not recorded). Some clones in this sample may be carry-over from other donors' samples.

This clonotype was seen ten or more times. CDR3 coding DNA: TGTGCCAGCAGTTTATCGTTCACAGGGACAACCGGGGAGCTGTTTTTT. It codes for CASSLSFTGTTGELFF. The chain recombines TRBV27 with TRBJ2-2; D perhaps matches TRBD1 (6 bases). Deletions cut 0 bases from V and 5 bases from J, with 13 bases between. The CDR3 has 16 residues. Germline V gene data show CDR1 as MNHEY and CDR2 as SMNVEV (reference sequence).

This clonotype showed up many times. The CDR3 sequence is CASSPQGNSPLHF. For the CDR3, the DNA is TGTGCCAGCAGTCCACAGGGAAATTCACCCCTCCACTTT. The rearrangement joins TRBV25-1 to TRBJ1-6, with a weak D call TRBD1 (6 bases). V was cut by 5 bases and J by 7 bases, with 9 bases left in between. Germline V CDR1 and CDR2: MGHDK, SYGVNS. This CDR3 has 13 amino acids.

The chain joins TRBV20-1 to TRBJ1-1; D is perhaps TRBD1 (6 bases). The ends were cut back, 4 bases at V and 0 bases at J, with 12 bases in the middle. Germline values: CDR1 DFQATT, CDR2 SNEGSKA (reference sequence). This CDR3 has 14 amino acids. CDR3 sequence reads: CSAKTGHMNTEAFF. The CDR3 DNA reads as TGCAGTGCTAAGACGGGACACATGAACACTGAAGCTTTCTTT.

The sample holds many counts of this clonotype. The gene calls are TRBV6-1 and TRBJ1-2, with D hard to call. The germline CDR1 and CDR2 sequences are MNHNS and SASEGT. This CDR3 has 16 amino acids. Trimming removed 2 bases from V and 7 bases from J, with 20 bases in between. This CDR3 reads CASSESGRLLKRGYTF. The CDR3 DNA sequence: TGTGCCAGCAGTGAAAGTGGACGTCTCTTAAAGCGTGGCTACACCTTC.

Written as DNA, the CDR3 is TGTGCCAGCAGCGTAGCTAGCGGGGGCACGTACTATGAGCAGTTCTTC. Its protein is CASSVASGGTYYEQFF. The V and J genes are TRBV9 and TRBJ2-1; TRBD2 aligns across 10 bases. Germline values: CDR1 SGDLS, CDR2 YYNGEE. J gave up 8 bases and V 0 bases, and 8 bases lay outside the gene matches. CDR3 length: 16 residues.

This clonotype was seen repeatedly, ten times or more. The genes are TRBV7-2 and TRBJ2-1, with 8 nucleotides matching TRBD2. Germline assignment: CDR1 SGHTA and CDR2 FQGNSA. The CDR3 is 14 residues long. Trimming at V came to 5 bases and at J to 7 bases, leaving 7 bases not matched to a gene. For the CDR3, the DNA is TGTGCCAGCAGCCCTTGGCGGGGGGTTAATGAGCAGTTCTTC. Its translation is CASSPWRGVNEQFF. The variable domain in full, with the rest retrieved from reference TRBV7-2 and TRBJ2-1, is GAGVSQSPSNKVTEKGKDVELRCDPISGHTALYWYRQSLGQGLEFLIYFQGNSAPDKSGLPSDRFSAERTGGSVSTLTIQRTQQEDSAVYLCASSPWRGVNEQFFGPGTRLTVL.

The chain combines TRBV6-2 or TRBV6-3 with TRBJ2-1; TRBD1 matches at 9 bases. V was clipped by 2 bases and J by 8 bases; unmatched bases: 7. Germline V gives CDR1 MNHEY, CDR2 SVGEGT. CDR3 length equals 15 residues. In nucleotides, the CDR3 is TGTGCCAGCAGTTACGTCGGGACAGGGAGGGATGAGCAGTTCTTC. It specifies CASSYVGTGRDEQFF.

The chain combines TRBV20-1 with TRBJ1-6, with D perhaps matching TRBD1 (5 bases). V was shortened by 2 bases and J by 8 bases, with 10 bases between the two germline ends. This CDR3 comprises 13 residues. Germline loops: CDR1 DFQATT, CDR2 SNEGSKA (reference sequence). In DNA, the CDR3 is TGCAGTGCTAGATCGGACACGGATTCACCCCTCCACTTT. It codes for CSARSDTDSPLHF.

In its sample, this clonotype was seen a few times. The chain links TRBV6-6 to TRBJ2-3, with 7 nucleotides matching TRBD2. This CDR3 is 14 amino acids long. Per germline, CDR1 MNHNY and CDR2 SVGAGI (reference sequence). V trimming: 6 bases; J trimming: 4 bases; junction bases outside the gene matches: 7. The CDR3 DNA sequence: TGTGCCAGCAGCCTTACTAGCGTCCCAGATACGCAGTATTTT. As protein: CASSLTSVPDTQYF.

The chain joins TRBV5-1 to TRBJ1-4; D unclear. The CDR3 is made up of 18 amino acids. V was shortened by 3 bases and J by 5 bases, with 23 bases between the two germline ends. Germline CDR1 is SGHRS and CDR2 is YFSETQ. CDR3 bases: TGCGCCAGCAGCTCCCGCCCCCCGGGTTGGAGCCTAAATGAAAAACTGTTTTTT. Residues: CASSSRPPGWSLNEKLFF. The variable domain in full, completed from reference TRBV5-1 and TRBJ1-4, reads KAGVTQTPRYLIKTRGQQVTLSCSPISGHRSVSWYQQTPGQGLQFLFEYFSETQRNKGNFPGRFSGRQFSNSRSEMNVSTLELGDSALYLCASSSRPPGWSLNEKLFFGSGTQLSVL.

This chain links TRBV7-9 with TRBJ2-1, with a tentative D call TRBD1 (5 bases). The V gene lost 1 base and the J gene lost 9 bases, with 10 bases spanning the gap. The CDR3 has 13 residues. Germline V gene sequence: CDR1 SEHNR, CDR2 FQNEAQ (reference sequence). Here the CDR3 DNA reads TGTGCCAGCAGCTTAGTCCAGGGCTTTGAGCAGTTCTTC. This sequence encodes CASSLVQGFEQFF. Together with reference TRBV7-9 and TRBJ2-1, the CDR3 gives the full variable domain: DTGVSQNPRHKITKRGQNVTFRCDPISEHNRLYWYRQTLGQGPEFLTYFQNEAQLEKSRLLSDRFSAERPKGSFSTLEIQRTEQGDSAMYLCASSLVQGFEQFFGPGTRLTVL.

The J gene is TRBJ2-3, the V gene TRBV7-9, with a tentative D call TRBD1 (6 bases). Germline-derived CDR1 and CDR2 are SEHNR and FQNEAQ (reference sequence). The CDR3 spans 17 residues. V was pared by 8 bases and J by 3 bases, with 24 bases between. The CDR3 loop reads CASGGEGVAHRTDTQYF. The CDR3 nucleotides read TGTGCCAGCGGGGGAGAGGGGGTGGCCCACAGGACAGATACGCAGTATTTT.

This clonotype was seen only a few times. This chain links TRBV4-1 with TRBJ2-7; D remains ambiguous. The CDR3 is made up of 15 amino acids. Trimming removed 1 base from V and 1 base from J, with 11 bases in between. The germline V gene encodes CDR1 MGHRA and CDR2 YSYEKL. CDR3 bases: TGCGCCAGCAGCCAAGGAAGGGAAAAATCCTACGAGCAGTACTTC. This gives the protein CASSQGREKSYEQYF.

The J gene is TRBJ1-4, the V gene TRBV20-1; D is perhaps TRBD1 (5 bases). Germline lookup yields CDR1 DFQATT and CDR2 SNEGSKA (reference sequence). The CDR3 contains 13 residues. The V end was cut by 5 bases, the J end by 6 bases, with 13 bases between. This CDR3 reads CSAYQGGDEKLFF. The CDR3 coding sequence is TGCAGTGCTTATCAGGGTGGGGATGAAAAACTGTTTTTT.

This clonotype was recorded at least ten times. The gene calls are TRBV12-3 or TRBV12-4 and TRBJ2-1; D is possibly TRBD1 or TRBD2 (5 bases each). V dropped 8 bases and J dropped 7 bases, with 15 bases sitting between them. The CDR3 is made up of 13 amino acids. CDR3 in amino acids: CASSFGARNEQFF. In DNA form, the CDR3 reads TGTGCCAGCTCTTTCGGGGCGCGGAATGAGCAGTTCTTC.

The V and J genes are TRBV6-2 or TRBV6-3 and TRBJ2-6; the match to TRBD2 covers 10 bases. The CDR3 is made up of 17 amino acids. V shed 5 bases, J shed 0 bases, and the junction held 4 bases outside the gene matches. Germline CDR1 and CDR2: MNHEY and SVGEGT. The CDR3 DNA follows: TGTGCCAGCAGTCTAGCGGGGGCCCTCTCTGGGGCCAACGTCCTGACTTTC. The encoded protein is CASSLAGALSGANVLTF.

The V and J genes are TRBV6-6 and TRBJ1-1, with 9 bases matching TRBD1. The CDR3 runs to 12 residues. V shed 6 bases and J 10 bases; nucleotides not matched to a gene: 6. Germline CDR1 is MNHNY and CDR2 is SVGAGI (reference sequence). The CDR3 nucleotides are TGTGCCAGCAGGGGACAGGGCTTGATAGCTTTCTTT. Translated: CASRGQGLIAFF.

There are many counts of this clonotype. The chain combines TRBV7-2 with TRBJ2-6; 8 bases agree with TRBD1. J lost 3 bases, V lost 1 base, and 5 bases had no gene match. Germline V gene lookup returns CDR1 SGHTA and CDR2 FQGNSA. There are 17 residues in the CDR3. The CDR3, as DNA: TGTGCCAGCAGCTTAGTGGCAGGGGGCCATGGGGCCAACGTCCTGACTTTC. As protein: CASSLVAGGHGANVLTF.

This chain joins TRBV29-1 and TRBJ2-3; 14 bases agree with TRBD2. CDR1 and CDR2 from the germline V gene are SQVTM and ANQGSEA. V trimming: 6 bases; J trimming: 5 bases; junction bases outside the gene matches: 7. This CDR3 has 15 amino acids. The CDR3 spells CSVPTSGGAVDTQYF. The CDR3 bases are TGCAGCGTCCCGACTAGCGGGGGGGCGGTAGATACGCAGTATTTT.

This clonotype was seen repeatedly, ten times or more. The V call is TRBV7-2, the J call TRBJ1-1; D not resolved. V was cut by 3 bases and J by 1 base, with 12 bases left in between. Germline loops: CDR1 SGHTA, CDR2 FQGNSA. This CDR3 is 15 amino acids long. The chain's CDR3 is CASSLSPVRNTEAFF. CDR3 DNA: TGTGCCAGCAGCTTGTCCCCCGTTCGGAACACTGAAGCTTTCTTT.

This clonotype was seen repeatedly, ten times or more. This sequence joins TRBV7-8 and TRBJ1-3; D may be TRBD1 (6 bases). Trimming cost V 5 bases and J 4 bases, with 9 bases left between them. This CDR3 comprises 13 residues. Germline V gives CDR1 SGHVS, CDR2 FQNEAQ. CDR3 residues: CASSRGGGNTIYF. The CDR3 bases are TGTGCCAGCAGCAGGGGGGGAGGAAACACCATATATTTT.

The chain links TRBV10-3 to TRBJ2-5; D is unresolved. From germline, CDR1 is ENHRY and CDR2 SYGVKD. This CDR3 contains 17 residues. V was trimmed by 0 bases and J by 1 base, leaving 15 bases between them. The CDR3: CAISESNAEPLQETQYF. The CDR3 coding sequence is TGTGCCATCAGTGAGTCGAACGCGGAGCCACTCCAAGAGACCCAGTACTTC.

There are many counts of this clonotype. The V call is TRBV28, the J call TRBJ1-1; D is unclear. The CDR3 length is 14 residues. CDR1 is MDHEN, CDR2 SYDVKM, per germline. Trimming stripped 2 bases from V and 5 bases from J, with 12 bases between. CDR3 residues: CASSLGGRRTEAFF. In nucleotides, the CDR3 is TGTGCCAGCAGTTTAGGCGGGCGCAGGACTGAAGCTTTCTTT.

V gene TRBV2 combines with J gene TRBJ2-1; either TRBD1 or TRBD2 may supply D (5 bases each). Germline CDR1 is SNHLY and CDR2 is FYNNEI. This CDR3 comprises 14 residues. V was trimmed by 2 bases and J by 8 bases, leaving 13 bases between them. The CDR3 region has the DNA TGTGCCAGCAGTGAACAGGGACCTATCGATGAGCAGTTCTTC. It is translated as CASSEQGPIDEQFF.

The sample holds many counts of this clonotype. The V gene is TRBV5-1, the J gene TRBJ1-3; weak D call: TRBD1 (6 bases). CDR3 length: 17 amino acids. V dropped 7 bases and J dropped 4 bases, with 24 bases sitting between them. CDR1 and CDR2 from the germline V gene are SGHRS and YFSETQ. The CDR3 sequence is CASHRDGQRFTGNTIYF. In DNA, the CDR3 is TGCGCCAGCCATCGTGACGGACAGCGGTTCACGGGAAACACCATATATTTT. Together with reference TRBV5-1 and TRBJ1-3, the CDR3 gives the full variable domain: KAGVTQTPRYLIKTRGQQVTLSCSPISGHRSVSWYQQTPGQGLQFLFEYFSETQRNKGNFPGRFSGRQFSNSRSEMNVSTLELGDSALYLCASHRDGQRFTGNTIYFGEGSWLTVV.

This clonotype has just a few counts. The V gene is TRBV5-4, the J gene TRBJ2-5; 13 positions agree with TRBD2. V shed 5 bases and J 1 base; nucleotides not matched to a gene: 2. This CDR3 region has 15 residues. CDR1 and CDR2 from the germline V gene are SGHNT and YYREEE (reference sequence). This CDR3 is CASSWTSGGQETQYF. In nucleotides, the CDR3 is TGTGCCAGCAGTTGGACTAGCGGGGGCCAAGAGACCCAGTACTTC.

The rearrangement joins TRBV20-1 to TRBJ2-7; D is perhaps TRBD1 (6 bases). V was clipped by 3 bases and J by 6 bases, with 9 bases between them. CDR3 length: 11 amino acids. Germline CDR1 and CDR2: DFQATT and SNEGSKA (reference sequence). As DNA, the CDR3 is TGCAGTGCTAGGGGGGCCTTCGAGCAGTACTTC. It is translated as CSARGAFEQYF.

This clonotype has a count of ten or more. The chain has TRBV12-3 or TRBV12-4 and TRBJ1-2, with 7 bases matching TRBD1. V shed 6 bases, J shed 8 bases, and the junction held 6 bases outside the gene matches. The length of the CDR3 is 12 residues. CDR3 amino acids: CASSATGVGYTF. The CDR3 DNA reads as TGTGCCAGCAGCGCCACAGGGGTCGGCTACACCTTC.

This clonotype has just a few counts. This chain links TRBV20-1 with TRBJ1-1, with D hard to call. The length of the CDR3 is 12 residues. Trimming took off 3 bases at V and 0 bases at J, with 5 bases between the two ends. From germline, CDR1 is DFQATT and CDR2 SNEGSKA (reference sequence). The DNA for the CDR3 is TGCAGTGCTAGTCAGATGAACACTGAAGCTTTCTTT. Translated: CSASQMNTEAFF.

In this sample, this clonotype turned up many times. The V gene is TRBV4-3, the J gene TRBJ1-6; D is undetermined. The CDR3 is 17 residues long. Germline-derived CDR1 and CDR2 are LGHNA and YSLEER. V dropped 3 bases and J dropped 0 bases, with 12 bases sitting between them. This CDR3 is CASSQQGSSSYNSPLHF. The CDR3 DNA follows: TGCGCCAGCAGCCAGCAAGGATCTAGCTCCTATAATTCACCCCTCCACTTT.

The V call is TRBV27, the J call TRBJ1-6; D gene ambiguous. Trimming took off 0 bases at V and 0 bases at J, with 9 bases between the two ends. CDR1 MNHEY and CDR2 SMNVEV come from the germline V gene (reference sequence). The CDR3 extends over 17 amino acids. This CDR3 is CASSLSAESSYNSPLHF. The CDR3 DNA sequence: TGTGCCAGCAGTTTATCGGCCGAGAGCTCCTATAATTCACCCCTCCACTTT.